This T cell receptor (beta chain) came from a study of identical twins. Germline lookup yields CDR1 SGHTA and CDR2 FQGNSA. The CDR3 runs 15 residues. Of note for this clonotype: Mismatch with germline at one junction end may stem from a read error.

Each CDR3 protein is one row after TCRdb ran MiXCR on the 5' RACE reads. The sample shows approximately 1.8 million distinct CDR3 sequences, about 31% of them seen only once. This sequence was found in a newborn girl in good health. Material: cord blood. The chain couples TRBV7-2 to TRBJ2-1; tentatively, D is TRBD1 (6 bases). The CDR3 region has the DNA TGTGCCAGCAGCTTAGAATTAGGGGGATACAATAAGCAGTTCTTC. Translating it yields CASSLELGGYNKQFF. Drawing the rest from reference TRBV7-2 and TRBJ2-1, the complete variable domain is GAGVSQSPSNKVTEKGKDVELRCDPISGHTALYWYRQSLGQGLEFLIYFQGNSAPDKSGLPSDRFSAERTGGSVSTLTIQRTQQEDSAVYLCASSLELGGYNKQFFGPGTRLTVL.